A single sample gave rise to the 18 T cell receptor beta chains below, sequenced in a study of T cells in Graves' hyperthyroidism and ophthalmopathy. The CDR3 regions of TCR beta were amplified from RNA transcripts. The HTBI primer set was used in a first-round RT-PCR of the TCR CDR3. TCRdb fed the multiplex PCR reads into MiXCR, producing one record per CDR3 protein. In the table there are 650,000 to 700,000 distinct CDR3 sequences, approximately 15% of which are singletons. The specimen sequenced was blood. These receptors were collected from a man aged 50 to 59 with Graves' hyperthyroidism.

Regarding this clonotype: This may stem from a read error, because a much larger clone lies one nucleotide away. The J gene is TRBJ1-2, the V gene TRBV6-9; D is uncertain. Per the germline V gene, CDR1 is MNHGY and CDR2 is SVAAGI. The CDR3 is 11 residues long. CDR3 loop: CASSSTYSYTF. The CDR3 DNA reads as TGTGCCAGCAGTTCCACCTATAGCTACACCTTC.

Concerning this clonotype itself: The junction departs from germline at one end; a sequencing error may be responsible. The chain combines TRBV7-3 with TRBJ1-1, with TRBD1 matching over 8 bases. The CDR3 sequence is 14 residues long. The germline V gene has CDR1 SGHTA and CDR2 FQGTGA. The DNA for the CDR3 is TGCGCCAGCAGCCATCCGACAGGGGTCACTGAAGCTTTCTTT. This translates into CASSHPTGVTEAFF.

This clonotype appeared a few times. A read error may account for a junction end that differs from germline. This chain joins TRBV12-3 or TRBV12-4 and TRBJ2-4, with 7 bases matching TRBD2. The CDR3 has 15 amino acids. CDR3 sequence (DNA): TGTGCCAGCAGTTTAGCGGGAGGGCCCCAAAACATTCAGCACTTC. Amino acid sequence: CASSLAGGPQNIQHF.

This clonotype was found a few times. This chain joins TRBV5-1 and TRBJ2-1; tentatively, D is TRBD2 (5 bases). Deletions cut 0 bases from V and 5 bases from J, with 9 bases between. The CDR3 runs to 14 residues. Per germline, CDR1 SGHRS and CDR2 YFSETQ. The CDR3 DNA sequence: TGCGCCAGCAGCTTGGCTTGGCGGGACAATGAGCAGTTCTTC. It translates to CASSLAWRDNEQFF.

V and J are TRBV10-3 and TRBJ2-3, with D possibly TRBD2 on 6 matching bases. CDR1 and CDR2 from the germline V gene are ENHRY and SYGVKD. There are 14 residues in the CDR3. The V end lost 7 bases, the J end lost 4 bases, and 15 bases lay between the germline ends. The CDR3 spells CAITAGLVADTQYF. In nucleotides, the CDR3 is TGTGCCATCACGGCGGGACTGGTCGCAGATACGCAGTATTTT.

This clonotype has a count of ten or more. The chain links TRBV12-3 or TRBV12-4 to TRBJ1-4; D call uncertain. Trimming shortened V by 3 bases and J by 4 bases, and 15 bases separated the two germline ends. The CDR3 extends over 16 amino acids. The CDR3 nucleotides are TGTGCCAGCAGTTTCATCGGGGTGGGTTTTAATGAAAAACTGTTTTTT. Amino acids: CASSFIGVGFNEKLFF.

This chain connects TRBV9 to TRBJ2-1, with D possibly TRBD2 on 6 matching bases. The V end was cut by 0 bases, the J end by 4 bases, with 11 bases between. The CDR3 runs to 15 residues. The germline CDR1 and CDR2 sequences are SGDLS and YYNGEE. CDR3 amino acids: CASSVEGGTYNEQFF. In nucleotides, the CDR3 is TGTGCCAGCAGCGTAGAAGGCGGGACGTACAATGAGCAGTTCTTC.

This clonotype was counted ten times or more. This chain links TRBV28 with TRBJ2-1; a weak D match, TRBD1 (6 bases). This CDR3 region has 16 residues. Germline V gene lookup returns CDR1 MDHEN and CDR2 SYDVKM. V lost 4 bases, J lost 0 bases, and 13 bases lay in between. The CDR3 DNA sequence: TGTGCCAGCAGTTCCCGACAGGCGAGCTCCTACAATGAGCAGTTCTTC. It specifies CASSSRQASSYNEQFF.

In this sample, this clonotype turned up a few times. The gene calls are TRBV6-1 and TRBJ2-1; either TRBD1 or TRBD2 may fit D (5 bases each). V was cut by 5 bases and J by 4 bases, with 15 bases left in between. Looked up from germline, CDR1 is MNHNS and CDR2 is SASEGT. The CDR3 has 15 amino acids. The DNA of the CDR3 is TGTGCCAGCAGTCCCTGGGGGAATTTATACAATGAGCAGTTCTTC. Its translation is CASSPWGNLYNEQFF.

This chain links TRBV7-9 with TRBJ2-3; tentative D call: TRBD2 (6 bases). CDR3 length equals 18 residues. Germline CDR1 SEHNR, CDR2 FQNEAQ (reference sequence). V was cut by 9 bases and J by 1 base, with 26 bases left in between. The CDR3 DNA reads as TGTGCCAGTAGTATCGACGGGCCCAGGCGGGGTGGCACAGATACGCAGTATTTT. This gives the protein CASSIDGPRRGGTDTQYF.

In this sample, this clonotype turned up many times. V gene TRBV7-9 combines with J gene TRBJ2-7; D is uncertain. Trimming stripped 5 bases from V and 2 bases from J, with 7 bases between. This CDR3 comprises 12 residues. CDR1 is SEHNR and CDR2 is FQNEAQ in the germline V gene (reference sequence). The CDR3, as DNA: TGTGCCAGCAGCCAGACCCCCTACGAGCAGTACTTC. It specifies CASSQTPYEQYF.

This clonotype was found many times. The chain uses TRBV5-1 and TRBJ1-2, with unresolved D. Trimming pared 0 bases from V and 6 bases from J, leaving 15 bases between. The germline V gene has CDR1 SGHRS and CDR2 YFSETQ. The CDR3 totals 15 residues. DNA of the CDR3: TGCGCCAGCAGCTTGGCCCCCGGACGGCAGGATGGCTACACCTTC. Protein product: CASSLAPGRQDGYTF.

This clonotype occurred many times. The chain recombines TRBV4-3 with TRBJ2-7, with no clear D. V lost 1 base and J lost 3, with 10 bases in between. This CDR3 has 14 amino acids. CDR1 and CDR2 from the germline V gene are LGHNA and YSLEER. The CDR3 reads CASSQVNSDYEQYF. CDR3 sequence (DNA): TGCGCCAGCAGCCAAGTAAACTCAGACTACGAGCAGTACTTC.

This clonotype showed up just a few times. This chain connects TRBV5-6 to TRBJ1-5; 7 bases line up with TRBD1. This CDR3 region has 14 residues. CDR1 and CDR2 from the germline V gene are SGHDT and YYEEEE. The V gene end was trimmed by 2 bases and the J gene end by 9 bases; junction bases not matched to a gene: 8. The CDR3 DNA follows: TGTGCCAGCAGCTTACAGGGGTTACATCGGCCCCAGCATTTT. It translates to CASSLQGLHRPQHF.

The gene calls are TRBV29-1 and TRBJ2-3, with TRBD2 matching 9 bases. After removal of 8 bases from V and 2 bases from J, the junction contained 11 bases not matched to a gene. Germline CDR1 SQVTM, CDR2 ANQGSEA. The CDR3 is 15 amino acids. The CDR3 DNA follows: TGCAGCATGACGGGAGCGGGAGGAGTCACAGATACGCAGTATTTT. This encodes CSMTGAGGVTDTQYF.

The rearrangement joins TRBV18 to TRBJ2-7; tentative D call: TRBD2 (6 bases). In germline, CDR1 is KGHSH, CDR2 LQKENI. The CDR3 extends over 14 amino acids. V shed 1 base and J shed 7 bases, with 14 bases lying between them. The CDR3 loop reads CASSPRDLLLEQYF. CDR3 nucleotides: TGTGCCAGCTCACCACGGGACTTGCTTCTTGAGCAGTACTTC.

This clonotype was seen a handful of times. The V and J genes are TRBV25-1 and TRBJ2-2; D remains ambiguous. Germline V gene data show CDR1 as MGHDK and CDR2 as SYGVNS. This CDR3 has 14 amino acids. V gave up 5 bases and J gave up 1 base, with 8 bases separating them. The CDR3 reads CASSKRLNTGELFF. Here the CDR3 DNA reads TGTGCCAGCAGTAAAAGGCTGAACACCGGGGAGCTGTTTTTT.

V gene TRBV7-2 combines with J gene TRBJ1-5; 11 positions agree with TRBD1. V dropped 2 bases and J dropped 7; count of bases not matched to a gene: 7. Germline CDR1 SGHTA, CDR2 FQGNSA. The CDR3 extends over 16 amino acids. Here the CDR3 DNA reads TGTGCCAGCAGCTTATTACCGGGACAGGGGGGACAGCCCCAGCATTTT. This gives the protein CASSLLPGQGGQPQHF.